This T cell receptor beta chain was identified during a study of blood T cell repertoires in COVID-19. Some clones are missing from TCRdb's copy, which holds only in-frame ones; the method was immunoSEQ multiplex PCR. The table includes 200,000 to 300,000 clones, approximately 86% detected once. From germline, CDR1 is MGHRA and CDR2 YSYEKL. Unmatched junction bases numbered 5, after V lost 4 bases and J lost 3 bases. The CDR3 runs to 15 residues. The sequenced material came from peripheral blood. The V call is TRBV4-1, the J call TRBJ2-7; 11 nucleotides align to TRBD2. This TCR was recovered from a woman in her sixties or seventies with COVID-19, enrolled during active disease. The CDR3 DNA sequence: TGCGCCAGCAGCCCGGGACTAGCGGACAACTACGAGCAGTACTTC. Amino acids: CASSPGLADNYEQYF.